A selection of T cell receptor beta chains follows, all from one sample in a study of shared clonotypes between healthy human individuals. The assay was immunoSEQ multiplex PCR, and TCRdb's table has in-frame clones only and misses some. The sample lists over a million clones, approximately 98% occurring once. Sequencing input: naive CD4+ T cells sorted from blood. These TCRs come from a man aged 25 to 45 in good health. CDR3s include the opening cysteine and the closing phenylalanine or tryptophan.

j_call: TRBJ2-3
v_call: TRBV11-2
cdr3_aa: CASSSGTSPTDTQYF

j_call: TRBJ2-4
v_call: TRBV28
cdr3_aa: CASSVMDRLAKNIQYF

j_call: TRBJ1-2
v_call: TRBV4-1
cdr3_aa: CASSREGRGEPGYTF

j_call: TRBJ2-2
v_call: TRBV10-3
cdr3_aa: CAISDPSGRSGELFF

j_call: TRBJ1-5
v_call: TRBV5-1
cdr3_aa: CASSLAPTVQPQHF

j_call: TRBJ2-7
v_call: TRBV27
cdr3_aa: CASGGGFYEQYF

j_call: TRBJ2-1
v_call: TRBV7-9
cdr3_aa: CASSLAGQLYNEQFF

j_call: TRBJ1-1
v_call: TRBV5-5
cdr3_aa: CASSMGQGGTEAFF

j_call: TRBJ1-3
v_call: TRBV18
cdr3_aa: CASSPGTPVTSGNTIYF

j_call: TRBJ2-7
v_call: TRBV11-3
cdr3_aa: CASSFGRAYEQYF

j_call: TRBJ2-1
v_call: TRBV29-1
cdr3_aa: CSVEVTPGSRRTRNEQFF

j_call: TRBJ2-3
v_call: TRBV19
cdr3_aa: CASNPGGLSTDTQYF

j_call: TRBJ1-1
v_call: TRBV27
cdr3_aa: CASSSPATGREGAFF

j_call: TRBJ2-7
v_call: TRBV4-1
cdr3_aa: CASSRTLAGDEQYF

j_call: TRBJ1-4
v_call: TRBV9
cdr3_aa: CASISKGQVNEKLFF

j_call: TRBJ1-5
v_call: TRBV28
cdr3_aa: CASSYYRGRGSNQPQHF

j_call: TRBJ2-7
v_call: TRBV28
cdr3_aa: CASGSPGLYEQYF

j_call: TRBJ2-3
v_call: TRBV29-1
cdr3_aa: CSAGTSGSTDTQYF

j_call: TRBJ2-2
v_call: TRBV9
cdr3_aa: CASSVARTSPTGELFF

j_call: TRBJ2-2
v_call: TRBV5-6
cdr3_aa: CASSSGLARPTGELFF

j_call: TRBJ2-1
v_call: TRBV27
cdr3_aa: CASGELGLAGGFPLDEQFF

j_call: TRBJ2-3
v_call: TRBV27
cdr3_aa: CASSSFRGSTDTQYF

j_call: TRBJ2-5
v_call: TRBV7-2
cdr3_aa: CASSLGGIAGGQETQYF

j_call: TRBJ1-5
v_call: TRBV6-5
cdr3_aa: CASSYSGVVGNQPQHF

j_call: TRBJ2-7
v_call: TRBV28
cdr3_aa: CASGPTRGLGSPYEQYF

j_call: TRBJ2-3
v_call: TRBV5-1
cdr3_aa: CASSRGVAFPDTQYF